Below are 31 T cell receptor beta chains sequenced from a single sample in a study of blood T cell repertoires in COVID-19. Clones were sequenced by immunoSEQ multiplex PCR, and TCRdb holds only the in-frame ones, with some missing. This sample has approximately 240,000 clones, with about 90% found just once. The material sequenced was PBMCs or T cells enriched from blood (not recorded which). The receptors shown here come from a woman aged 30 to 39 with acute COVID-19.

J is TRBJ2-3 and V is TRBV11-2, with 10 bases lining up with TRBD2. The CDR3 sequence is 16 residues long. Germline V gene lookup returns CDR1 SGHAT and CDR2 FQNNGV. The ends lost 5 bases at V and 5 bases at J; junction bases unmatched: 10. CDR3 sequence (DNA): TGTGCCAGCAGCCCTCAAGTAGCGGGGGGAAGAGATACGCAGTATTTT. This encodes CASSPQVAGGRDTQYF.

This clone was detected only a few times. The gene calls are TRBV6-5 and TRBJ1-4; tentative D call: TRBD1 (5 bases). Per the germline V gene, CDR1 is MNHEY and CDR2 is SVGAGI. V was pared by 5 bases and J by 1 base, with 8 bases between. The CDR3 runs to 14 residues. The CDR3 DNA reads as TGTGCCAGCAGTAACCAGGGAACTAATGAAAAACTGTTTTTT. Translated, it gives CASSNQGTNEKLFF.

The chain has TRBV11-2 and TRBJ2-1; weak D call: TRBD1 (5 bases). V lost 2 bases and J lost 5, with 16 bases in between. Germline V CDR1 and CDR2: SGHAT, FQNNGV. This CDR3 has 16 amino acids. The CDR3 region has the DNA TGTGCCAGCAGCTTACCCCCGACAGAAATGGACAATGAGCAGTTCTTC. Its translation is CASSLPPTEMDNEQFF.

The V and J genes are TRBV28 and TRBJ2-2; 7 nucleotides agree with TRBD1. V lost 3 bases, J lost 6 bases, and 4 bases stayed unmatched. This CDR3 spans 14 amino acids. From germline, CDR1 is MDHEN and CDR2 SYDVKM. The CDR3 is CASSFYRGAGELFF. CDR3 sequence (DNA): TGTGCCAGCAGTTTCTACAGGGGAGCCGGGGAGCTGTTTTTT.

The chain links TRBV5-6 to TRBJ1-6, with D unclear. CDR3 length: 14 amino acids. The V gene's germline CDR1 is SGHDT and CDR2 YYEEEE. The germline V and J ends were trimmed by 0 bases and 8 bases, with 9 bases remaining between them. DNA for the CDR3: TGTGCCAGCAGCTTGGGGATTGCGGATTCACCCCTCCACTTT. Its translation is CASSLGIADSPLHF. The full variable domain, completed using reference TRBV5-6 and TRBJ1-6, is DAGVTQSPTHLIKTRGQQVTLRCSPKSGHDTVSWYQQALGQGPQFIFQYYEEEERQRGNFPDRFSGHQFPNYSSELNVNALLLGDSALYLCASSLGIADSPLHFGNGTRLTVT.

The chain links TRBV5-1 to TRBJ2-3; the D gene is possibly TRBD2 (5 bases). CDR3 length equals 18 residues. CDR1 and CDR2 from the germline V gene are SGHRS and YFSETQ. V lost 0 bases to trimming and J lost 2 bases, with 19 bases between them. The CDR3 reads CASSLGVRSGEFTDTQYF. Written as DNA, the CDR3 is TGCGCCAGCAGCTTGGGGGTAAGAAGCGGCGAATTCACAGATACGCAGTATTTT.

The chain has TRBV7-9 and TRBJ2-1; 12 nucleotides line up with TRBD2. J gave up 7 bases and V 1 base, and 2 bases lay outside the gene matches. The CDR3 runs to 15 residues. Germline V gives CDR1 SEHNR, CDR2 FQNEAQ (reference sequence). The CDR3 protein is CASSLDLAGGNEQFF. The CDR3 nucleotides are TGTGCCAGCAGCTTAGATCTAGCGGGGGGGAATGAGCAGTTCTTC.

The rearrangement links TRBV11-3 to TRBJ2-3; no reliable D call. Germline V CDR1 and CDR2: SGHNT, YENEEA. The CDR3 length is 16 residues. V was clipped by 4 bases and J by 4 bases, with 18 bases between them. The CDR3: CASSSKSVFRPDTQYF. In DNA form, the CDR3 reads TGTGCCAGCAGCTCCAAGTCGGTGTTTCGCCCAGATACGCAGTATTTT.

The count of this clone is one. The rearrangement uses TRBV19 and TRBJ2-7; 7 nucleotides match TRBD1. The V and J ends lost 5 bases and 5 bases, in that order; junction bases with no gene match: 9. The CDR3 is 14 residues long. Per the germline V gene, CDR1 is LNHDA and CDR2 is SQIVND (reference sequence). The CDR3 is CASSGLRQGDEQYF. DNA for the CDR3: TGTGCCAGTAGTGGACTTCGACAGGGCGACGAGCAGTACTTC.

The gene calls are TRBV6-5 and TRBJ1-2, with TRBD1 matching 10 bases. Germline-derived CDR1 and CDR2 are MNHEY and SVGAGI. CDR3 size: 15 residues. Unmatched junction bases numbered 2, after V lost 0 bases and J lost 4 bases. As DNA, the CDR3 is TGTGCCAGCAGTTACTCCGGGACAGGGGCCTATGGCTACACCTTC. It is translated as CASSYSGTGAYGYTF.

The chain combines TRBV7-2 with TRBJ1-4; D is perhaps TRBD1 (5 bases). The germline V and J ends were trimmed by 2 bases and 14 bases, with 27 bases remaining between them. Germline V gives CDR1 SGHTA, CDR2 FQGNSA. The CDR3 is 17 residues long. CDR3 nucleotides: TGTGCCAGCAGCTTAAATATGGGAGGGGCTCAGGCCCAACGGCTGTTTTTT. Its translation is CASSLNMGGAQAQRLFF.

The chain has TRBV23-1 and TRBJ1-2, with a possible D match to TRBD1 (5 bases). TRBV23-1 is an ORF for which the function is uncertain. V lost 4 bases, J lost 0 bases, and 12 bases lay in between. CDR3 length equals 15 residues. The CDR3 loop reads CASSPNGGPNYGYTF. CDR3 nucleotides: TGCGCCAGCAGTCCCAACGGGGGTCCTAACTATGGCTACACCTTC.

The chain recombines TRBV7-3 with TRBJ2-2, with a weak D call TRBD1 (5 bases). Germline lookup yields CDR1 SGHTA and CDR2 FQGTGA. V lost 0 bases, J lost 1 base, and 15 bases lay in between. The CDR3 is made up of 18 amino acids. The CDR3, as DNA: TGTGCCAGCAGCTTAACTCACCCCGACAGACAGAACACCGGGGAGCTGTTTTTT. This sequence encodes CASSLTHPDRQNTGELFF.

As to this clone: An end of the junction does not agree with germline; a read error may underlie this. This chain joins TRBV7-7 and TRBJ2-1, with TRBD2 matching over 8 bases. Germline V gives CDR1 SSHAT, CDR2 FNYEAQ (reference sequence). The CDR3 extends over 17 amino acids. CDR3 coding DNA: TGTGCTAGCAGCCCTGCACTTAGCGGGGATTCCTACAATGAGCAGTTCTTC. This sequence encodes CASSPALSGDSYNEQFF.

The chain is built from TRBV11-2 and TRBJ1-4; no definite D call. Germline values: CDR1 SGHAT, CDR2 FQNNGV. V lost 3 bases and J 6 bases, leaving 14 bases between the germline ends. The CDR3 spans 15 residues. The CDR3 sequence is CASSLHETSYEKLFF. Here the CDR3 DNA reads TGTGCCAGCAGCTTGCATGAAACAAGTTATGAAAAACTGTTTTTT. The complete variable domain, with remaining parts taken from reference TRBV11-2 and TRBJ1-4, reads EAGVAQSPRYKIIEKRQSVAFWCNPISGHATLYWYQQILGQGPKLLIQFQNNGVVDDSQLPKDRFSAERLKGVDSTLKIQPAKLEDSAVYLCASSLHETSYEKLFFGSGTQLSVL.

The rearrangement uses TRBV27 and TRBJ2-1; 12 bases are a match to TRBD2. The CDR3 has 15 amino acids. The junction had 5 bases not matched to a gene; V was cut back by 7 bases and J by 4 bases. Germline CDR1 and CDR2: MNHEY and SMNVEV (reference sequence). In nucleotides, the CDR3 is TGTGCCAGCAAATCGCTAGCGGGGGGGTACAATGAGCAGTTCTTC. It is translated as CASKSLAGGYNEQFF.

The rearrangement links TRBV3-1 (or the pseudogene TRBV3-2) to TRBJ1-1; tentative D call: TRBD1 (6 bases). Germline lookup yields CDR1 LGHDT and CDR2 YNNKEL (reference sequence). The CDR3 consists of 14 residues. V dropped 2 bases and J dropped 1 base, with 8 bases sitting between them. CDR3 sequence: CASSQQGSNTEAFF. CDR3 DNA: TGTGCCAGCAGCCAACAGGGGTCGAACACTGAAGCTTTCTTT.

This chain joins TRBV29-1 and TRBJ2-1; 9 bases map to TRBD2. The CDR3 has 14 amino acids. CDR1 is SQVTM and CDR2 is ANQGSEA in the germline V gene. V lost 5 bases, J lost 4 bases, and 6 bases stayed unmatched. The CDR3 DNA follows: TGCAGCGTTAAGCTAGCGGGACTTTACAATGAGCAGTTCTTC. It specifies CSVKLAGLYNEQFF.

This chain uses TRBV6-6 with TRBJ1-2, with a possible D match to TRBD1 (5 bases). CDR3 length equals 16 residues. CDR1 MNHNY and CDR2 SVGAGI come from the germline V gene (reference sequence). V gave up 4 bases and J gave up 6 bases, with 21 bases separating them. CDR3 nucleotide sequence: TGTGCCAGCAGTTTACAAGACACCGGGACTGAGGATGGCTACACCTTC. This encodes CASSLQDTGTEDGYTF.

The CDR3 DNA follows: TGTGCCAGCAGCCCCCGGACTAGCGGGAGGGCCAGTGTCACCGGGGAGCTGTTTTTT. It codes for CASSPRTSGRASVTGELFF. The chain recombines TRBV11-3 with TRBJ2-2; 15 bases fit TRBD2. With V trimmed by 5 bases and J by 4 bases, 11 bases remained unmatched. Per the germline V gene, CDR1 is SGHNT and CDR2 is YENEEA. The CDR3 is 19 residues long.

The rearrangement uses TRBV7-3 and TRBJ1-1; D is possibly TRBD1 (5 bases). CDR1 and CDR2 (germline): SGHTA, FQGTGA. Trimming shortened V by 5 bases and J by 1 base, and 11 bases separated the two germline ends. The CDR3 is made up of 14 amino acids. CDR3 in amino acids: CASSKGHSNTEAFF. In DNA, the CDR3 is TGTGCCAGCAGCAAGGGGCACTCGAACACTGAAGCTTTCTTT.

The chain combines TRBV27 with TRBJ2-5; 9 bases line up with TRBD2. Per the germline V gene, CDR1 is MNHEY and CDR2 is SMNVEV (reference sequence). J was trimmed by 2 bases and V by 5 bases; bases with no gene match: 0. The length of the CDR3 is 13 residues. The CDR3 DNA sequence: TGTGCCAGCAGTACTAGCGGGCAAGAGACCCAGTACTTC. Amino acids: CASSTSGQETQYF.

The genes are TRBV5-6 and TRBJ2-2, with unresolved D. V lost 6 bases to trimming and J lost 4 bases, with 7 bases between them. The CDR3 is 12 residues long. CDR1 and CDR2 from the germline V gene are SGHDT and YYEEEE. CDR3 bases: TGTGCCAGCACCTCCTCCACCGGGGAGCTGTTTTTT. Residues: CASTSSTGELFF. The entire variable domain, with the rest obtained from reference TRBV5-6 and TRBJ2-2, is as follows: DAGVTQSPTHLIKTRGQQVTLRCSPKSGHDTVSWYQQALGQGPQFIFQYYEEEERQRGNFPDRFSGHQFPNYSSELNVNALLLGDSALYLCASTSSTGELFFGEGSRLTVL.

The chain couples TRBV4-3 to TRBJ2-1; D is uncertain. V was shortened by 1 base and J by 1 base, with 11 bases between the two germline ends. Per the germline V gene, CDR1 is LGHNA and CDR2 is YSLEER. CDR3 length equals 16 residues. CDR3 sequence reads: CASSQGLALSYNEQFF. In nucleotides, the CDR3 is TGCGCCAGCAGCCAAGGTTTAGCCCTATCCTACAATGAGCAGTTCTTC.

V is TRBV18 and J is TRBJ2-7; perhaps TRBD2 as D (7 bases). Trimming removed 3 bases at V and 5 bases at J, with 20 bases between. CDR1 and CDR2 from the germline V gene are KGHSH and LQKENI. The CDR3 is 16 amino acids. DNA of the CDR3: TGTGCCAGCTCACCTCGAGCTGGGGGGGGCCTGAACGAGCAGTACTTC. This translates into CASSPRAGGGLNEQYF.

Here the CDR3 reads CASSPLTGIPTGELFF. The CDR3, as DNA: TGTGCCAGCTCACCCTTAACAGGGATTCCCACCGGGGAGCTGTTTTTT. This chain connects TRBV18 to TRBJ2-2, with a weak D call TRBD1 (6 bases). Germline CDR1 reads KGHSH; CDR2 reads LQKENI. The V and J ends lost 3 bases and 4 bases respectively, with 15 bases between them. The CDR3 covers 16 residues.

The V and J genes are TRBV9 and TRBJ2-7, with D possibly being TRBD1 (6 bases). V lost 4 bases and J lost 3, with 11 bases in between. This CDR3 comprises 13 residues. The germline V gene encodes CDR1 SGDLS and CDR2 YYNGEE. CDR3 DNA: TGTGCCAGCAGCAAGGGGGACGGCTACGAGCAGTACTTC. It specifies CASSKGDGYEQYF.

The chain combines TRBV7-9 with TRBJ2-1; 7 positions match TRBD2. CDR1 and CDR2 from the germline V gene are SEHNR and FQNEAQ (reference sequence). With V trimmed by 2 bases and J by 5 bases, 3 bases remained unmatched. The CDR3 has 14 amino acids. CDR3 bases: TGTGCCAGCAGCTTACCGAGCGGGGACAATGAGCAGTTCTTC. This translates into CASSLPSGDNEQFF.

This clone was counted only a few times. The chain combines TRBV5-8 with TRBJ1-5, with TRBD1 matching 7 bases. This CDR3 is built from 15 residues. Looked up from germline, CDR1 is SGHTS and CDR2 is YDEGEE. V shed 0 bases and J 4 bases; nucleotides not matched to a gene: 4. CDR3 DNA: TGTGCCAGCAGCTTGGCGGGACAGTTTAATCAGCCCCAGCATTTT. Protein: CASSLAGQFNQPQHF.

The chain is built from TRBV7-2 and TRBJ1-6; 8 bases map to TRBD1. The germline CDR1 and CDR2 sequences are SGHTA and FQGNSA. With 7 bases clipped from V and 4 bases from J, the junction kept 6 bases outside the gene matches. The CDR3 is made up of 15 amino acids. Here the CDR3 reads CASKMTGAYNSPLHF. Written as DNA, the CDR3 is TGTGCCAGCAAGATGACAGGGGCGTATAATTCACCCCTCCACTTT.

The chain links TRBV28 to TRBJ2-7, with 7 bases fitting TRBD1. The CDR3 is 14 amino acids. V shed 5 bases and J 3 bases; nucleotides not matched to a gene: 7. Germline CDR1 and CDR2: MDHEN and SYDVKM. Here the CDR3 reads CASSPQGDVYEQYF. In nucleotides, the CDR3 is TGTGCCAGCAGTCCCCAGGGGGACGTCTACGAGCAGTACTTC.